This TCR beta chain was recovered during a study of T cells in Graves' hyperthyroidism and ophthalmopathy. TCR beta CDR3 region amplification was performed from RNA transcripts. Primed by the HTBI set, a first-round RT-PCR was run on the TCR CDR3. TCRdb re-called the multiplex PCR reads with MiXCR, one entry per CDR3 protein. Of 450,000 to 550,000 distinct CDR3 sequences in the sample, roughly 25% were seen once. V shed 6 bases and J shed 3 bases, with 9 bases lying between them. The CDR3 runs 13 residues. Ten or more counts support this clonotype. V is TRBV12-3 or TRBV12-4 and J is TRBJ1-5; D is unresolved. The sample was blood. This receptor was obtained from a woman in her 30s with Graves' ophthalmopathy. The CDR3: CASSISPNQPQHF. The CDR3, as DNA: TGTGCCAGCAGCATATCACCCAATCAGCCCCAGCATTTT.